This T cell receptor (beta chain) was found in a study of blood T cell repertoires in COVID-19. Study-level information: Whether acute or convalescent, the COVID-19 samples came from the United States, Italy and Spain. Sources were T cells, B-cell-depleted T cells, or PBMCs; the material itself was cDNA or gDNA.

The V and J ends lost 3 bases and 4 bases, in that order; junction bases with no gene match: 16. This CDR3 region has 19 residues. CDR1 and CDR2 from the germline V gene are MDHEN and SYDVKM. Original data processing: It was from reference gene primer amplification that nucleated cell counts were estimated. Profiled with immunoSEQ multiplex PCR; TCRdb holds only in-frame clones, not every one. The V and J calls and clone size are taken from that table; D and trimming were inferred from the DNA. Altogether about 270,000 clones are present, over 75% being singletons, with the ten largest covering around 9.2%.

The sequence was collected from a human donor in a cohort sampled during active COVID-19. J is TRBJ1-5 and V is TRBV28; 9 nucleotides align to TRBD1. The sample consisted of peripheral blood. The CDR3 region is CASSFLGQGAPGGNQPQHF. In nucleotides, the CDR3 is TGTGCCAGCAGTTTTCTGGGACAGGGTGCGCCGGGGGGGAATCAGCCCCAGCATTTT.